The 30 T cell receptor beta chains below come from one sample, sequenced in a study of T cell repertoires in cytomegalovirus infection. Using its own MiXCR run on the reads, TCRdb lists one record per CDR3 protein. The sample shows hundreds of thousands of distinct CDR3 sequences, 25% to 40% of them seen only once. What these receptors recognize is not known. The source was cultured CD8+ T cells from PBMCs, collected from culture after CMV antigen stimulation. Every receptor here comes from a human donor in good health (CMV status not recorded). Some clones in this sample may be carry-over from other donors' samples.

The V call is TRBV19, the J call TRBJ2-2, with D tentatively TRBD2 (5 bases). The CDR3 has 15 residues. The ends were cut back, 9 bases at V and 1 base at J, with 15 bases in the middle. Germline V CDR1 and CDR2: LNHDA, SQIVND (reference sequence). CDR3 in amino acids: CASSAGLLNTGELFF. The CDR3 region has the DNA TGTGCCAGCTCCGCCGGACTGTTGAACACCGGGGAGCTGTTTTTT.

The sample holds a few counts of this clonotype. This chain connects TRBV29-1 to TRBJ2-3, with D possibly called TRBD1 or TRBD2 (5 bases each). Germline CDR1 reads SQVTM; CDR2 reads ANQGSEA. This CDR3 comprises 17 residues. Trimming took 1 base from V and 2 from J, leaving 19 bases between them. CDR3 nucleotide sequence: TGCAGCGTTGAAGGGGACCCAGGGCCGGTGAACACAGATACGCAGTATTTT. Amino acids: CSVEGDPGPVNTDTQYF.

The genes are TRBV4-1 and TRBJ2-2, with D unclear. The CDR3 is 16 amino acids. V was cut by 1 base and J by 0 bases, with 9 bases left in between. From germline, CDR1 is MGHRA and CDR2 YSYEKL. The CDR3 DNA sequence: TGCGCCAGCAGCCAAGCGAGCGACGCGAACACCGGGGAGCTGTTTTTT. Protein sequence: CASSQASDANTGELFF.

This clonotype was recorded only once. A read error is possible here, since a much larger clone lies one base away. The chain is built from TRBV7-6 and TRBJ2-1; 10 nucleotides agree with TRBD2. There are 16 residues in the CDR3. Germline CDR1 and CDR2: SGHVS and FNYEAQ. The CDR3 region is CVSSLLPAGGLNEQFF. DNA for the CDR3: TGTGTCAGCAGCTTATTGCCAGCGGGGGGGCTCAATGAGCAGTTCTTC.

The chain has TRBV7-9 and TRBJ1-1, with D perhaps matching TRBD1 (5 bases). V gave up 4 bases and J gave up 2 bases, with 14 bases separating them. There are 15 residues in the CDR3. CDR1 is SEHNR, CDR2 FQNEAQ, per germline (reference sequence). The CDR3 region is CASSSPGRRNTEAFF. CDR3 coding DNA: TGTGCCAGCAGCTCTCCGGGACGGAGAAACACTGAAGCTTTCTTT.

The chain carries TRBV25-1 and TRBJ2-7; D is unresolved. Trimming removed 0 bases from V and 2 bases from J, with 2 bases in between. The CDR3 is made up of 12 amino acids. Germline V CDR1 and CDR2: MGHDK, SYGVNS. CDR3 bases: TGTGCCAGCAGTGAATATCCCTACGAGCAGTACTTC. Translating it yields CASSEYPYEQYF.

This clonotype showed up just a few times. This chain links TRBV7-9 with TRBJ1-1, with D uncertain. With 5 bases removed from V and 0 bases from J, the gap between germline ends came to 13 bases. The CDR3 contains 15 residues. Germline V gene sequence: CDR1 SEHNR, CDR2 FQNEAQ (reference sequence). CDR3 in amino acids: CASSHKQSMNTEAFF. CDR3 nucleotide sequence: TGTGCCAGCAGCCATAAACAGAGCATGAACACTGAAGCTTTCTTT.

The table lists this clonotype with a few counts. CDR3 loop: CASSSTGQGWNTIYF. The CDR3 DNA is TGTGCCAGCAGTTCCACGGGACAGGGGTGGAACACCATATATTTT. V gene TRBV27 combines with J gene TRBJ1-3; TRBD1 matches at 10 bases. CDR1 is MNHEY and CDR2 is SMNVEV in the germline V gene (reference sequence). J was trimmed by 7 bases and V by 4 bases; bases with no gene match: 7. The CDR3 consists of 15 residues.

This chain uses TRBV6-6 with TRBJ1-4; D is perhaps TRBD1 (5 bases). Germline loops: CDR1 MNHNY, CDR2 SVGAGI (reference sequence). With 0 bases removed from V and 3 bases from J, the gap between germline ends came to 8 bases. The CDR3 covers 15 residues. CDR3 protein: CASSYSGAPNEKLFF. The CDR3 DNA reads TGTGCCAGCAGTTACTCAGGGGCCCCTAATGAAAAACTGTTTTTT.

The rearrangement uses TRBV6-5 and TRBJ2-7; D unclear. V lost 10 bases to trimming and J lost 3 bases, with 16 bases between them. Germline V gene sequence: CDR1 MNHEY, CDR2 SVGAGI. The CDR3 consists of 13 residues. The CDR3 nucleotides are TGTGCCACCCCGAAAAGCTTCTTCTACGAGCAGTACGTC. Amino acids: CATPKSFFYEQYV.

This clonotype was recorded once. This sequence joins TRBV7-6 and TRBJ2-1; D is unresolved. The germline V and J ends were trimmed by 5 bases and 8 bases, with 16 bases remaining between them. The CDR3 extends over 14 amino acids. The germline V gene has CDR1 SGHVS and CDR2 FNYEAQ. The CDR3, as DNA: TGTGCCAGCAGCCCCCCCGGCCGGTCCGATGAGCAGTTCTTC. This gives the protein CASSPPGRSDEQFF. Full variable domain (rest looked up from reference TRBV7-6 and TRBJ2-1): GAGVSQSPRYKVTKRGQDVALRCDPISGHVSLYWYRQALGQGPEFLTYFNYEAQQDKSGLPNDRFSAERPEGSISTLTIQRTEQRDSAMYRCASSPPGRSDEQFFGPGTRLTVL.

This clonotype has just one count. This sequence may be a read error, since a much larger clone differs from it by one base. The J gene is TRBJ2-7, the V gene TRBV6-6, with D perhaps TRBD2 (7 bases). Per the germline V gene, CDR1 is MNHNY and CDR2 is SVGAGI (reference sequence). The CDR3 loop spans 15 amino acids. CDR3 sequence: CASSYSGGGAYERYF. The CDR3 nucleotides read TGTGCCAGCAGTTACTCGGGAGGGGGGGCCTACGAGCGGTACTTC.

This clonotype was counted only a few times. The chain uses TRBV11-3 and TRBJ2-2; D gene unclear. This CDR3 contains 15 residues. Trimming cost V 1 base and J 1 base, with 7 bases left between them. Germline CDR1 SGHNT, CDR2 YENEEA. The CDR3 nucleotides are TGTGCCAGCAGCTTAGGCGAAGAGAACACCGGGGAGCTGTTTTTT. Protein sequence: CASSLGEENTGELFF.

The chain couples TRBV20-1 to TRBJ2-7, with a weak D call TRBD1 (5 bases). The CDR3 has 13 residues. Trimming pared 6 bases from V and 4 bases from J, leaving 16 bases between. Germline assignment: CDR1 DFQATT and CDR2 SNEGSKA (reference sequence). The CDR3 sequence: CSALTRVQYEQYF. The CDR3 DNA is TGCAGTGCCTTGACCAGGGTTCAGTACGAGCAGTACTTC.

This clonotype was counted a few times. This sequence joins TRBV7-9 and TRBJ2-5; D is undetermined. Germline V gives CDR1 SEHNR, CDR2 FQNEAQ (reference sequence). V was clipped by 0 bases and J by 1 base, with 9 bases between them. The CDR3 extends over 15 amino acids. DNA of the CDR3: TGTGCCAGCAGCTTAGCGGGCCGAATCCAAGAGACCCAGTACTTC. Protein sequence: CASSLAGRIQETQYF. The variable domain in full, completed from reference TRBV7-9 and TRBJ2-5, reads DTGVSQNPRHKITKRGQNVTFRCDPISEHNRLYWYRQTLGQGPEFLTYFQNEAQLEKSRLLSDRFSAERPKGSFSTLEIQRTEQGDSAMYLCASSLAGRIQETQYFGPGTRLLVL.

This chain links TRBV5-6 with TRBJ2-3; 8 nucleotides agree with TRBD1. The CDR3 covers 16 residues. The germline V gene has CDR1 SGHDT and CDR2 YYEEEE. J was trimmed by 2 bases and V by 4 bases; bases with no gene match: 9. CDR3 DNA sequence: TGTGCCAGCAGCAGCCCGACAGGGGCCCCCACAGATACGCAGTATTTT. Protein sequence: CASSSPTGAPTDTQYF.

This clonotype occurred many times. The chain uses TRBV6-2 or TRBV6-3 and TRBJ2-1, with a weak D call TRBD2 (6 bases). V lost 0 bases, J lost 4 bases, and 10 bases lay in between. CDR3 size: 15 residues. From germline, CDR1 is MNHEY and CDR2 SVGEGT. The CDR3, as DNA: TGTGCCAGCAGTTACTCGCGGGGCCGTTACAATGAGCAGTTCTTC. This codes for CASSYSRGRYNEQFF.

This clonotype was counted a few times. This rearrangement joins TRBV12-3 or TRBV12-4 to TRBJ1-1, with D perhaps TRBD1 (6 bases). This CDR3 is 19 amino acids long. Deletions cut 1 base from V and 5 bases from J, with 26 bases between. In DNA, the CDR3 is TGTGCCAGCAGTTTAGAGGGGGGGAGGCGGCAGGTTAGGGGGACTGAAGCTTTCTTT. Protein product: CASSLEGGRRQVRGTEAFF.

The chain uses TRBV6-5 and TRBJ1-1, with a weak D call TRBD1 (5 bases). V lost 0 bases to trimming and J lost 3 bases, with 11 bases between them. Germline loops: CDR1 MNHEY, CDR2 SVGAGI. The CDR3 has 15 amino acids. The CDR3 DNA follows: TGTGCCAGCAGTTACTCGACAAGGGGCTACACTGAAGCTTTCTTT. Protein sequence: CASSYSTRGYTEAFF.

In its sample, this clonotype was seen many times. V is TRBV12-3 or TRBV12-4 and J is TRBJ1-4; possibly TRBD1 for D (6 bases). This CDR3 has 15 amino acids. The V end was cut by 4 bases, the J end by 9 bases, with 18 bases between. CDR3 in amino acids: CASSSNGQLMKKLFF. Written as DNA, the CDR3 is TGTGCCAGCAGTTCCAACGGACAGTTAATGAAAAAACTGTTTTTT.

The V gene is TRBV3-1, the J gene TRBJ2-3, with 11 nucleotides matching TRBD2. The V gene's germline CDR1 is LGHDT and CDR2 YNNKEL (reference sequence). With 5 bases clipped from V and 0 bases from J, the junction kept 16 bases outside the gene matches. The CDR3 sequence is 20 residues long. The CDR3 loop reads CASSYPAGIAGGGSTDTQYF. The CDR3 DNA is TGTGCCAGCAGCTACCCGGCGGGGATAGCGGGGGGGGGAAGCACAGATACGCAGTATTTT.

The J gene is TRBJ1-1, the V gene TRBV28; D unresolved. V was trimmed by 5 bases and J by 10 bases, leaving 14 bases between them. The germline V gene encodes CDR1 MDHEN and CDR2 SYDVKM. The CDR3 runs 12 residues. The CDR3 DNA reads TGTGCCAGCAGTCCTACCCCCGCTCTAGCTTTCTTT. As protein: CASSPTPALAFF.

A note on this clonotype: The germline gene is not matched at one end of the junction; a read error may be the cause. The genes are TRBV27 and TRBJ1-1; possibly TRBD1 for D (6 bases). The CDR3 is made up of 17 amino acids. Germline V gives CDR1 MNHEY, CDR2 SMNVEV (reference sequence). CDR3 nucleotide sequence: TGTGTCAGCAGTTTCTCCGGACAGCGCCAAGTGAACACTGAAGCTTTCTTT. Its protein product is CVSSFSGQRQVNTEAFF.

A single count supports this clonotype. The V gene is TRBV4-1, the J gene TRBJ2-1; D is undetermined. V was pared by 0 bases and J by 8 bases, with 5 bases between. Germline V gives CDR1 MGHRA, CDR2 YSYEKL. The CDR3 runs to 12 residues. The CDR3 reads CASSQDGYEQFF. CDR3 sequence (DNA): TGCGCCAGCAGCCAAGACGGATATGAGCAGTTCTTC.

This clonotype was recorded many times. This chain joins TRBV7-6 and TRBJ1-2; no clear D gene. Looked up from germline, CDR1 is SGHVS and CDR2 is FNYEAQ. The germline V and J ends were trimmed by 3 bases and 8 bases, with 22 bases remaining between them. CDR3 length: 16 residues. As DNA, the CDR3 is TGTGCCAGCAGCTTCAAGGAGCCCGACTTCGAGAAAGGCTACACCTTC. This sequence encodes CASSFKEPDFEKGYTF.

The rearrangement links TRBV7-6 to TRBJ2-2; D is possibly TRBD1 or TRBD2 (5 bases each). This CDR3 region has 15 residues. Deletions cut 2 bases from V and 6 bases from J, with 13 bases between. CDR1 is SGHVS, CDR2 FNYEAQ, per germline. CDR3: CASSLPLGESGELFF. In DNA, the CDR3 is TGTGCCAGCAGCTTACCTTTGGGGGAGTCCGGGGAGCTGTTTTTT.

The CDR3 DNA reads as TGTGCCAGCAGCGTACAGGACAGTCGGCAAGATACGCAGTATTTT. It yields the protein CASSVQDSRQDTQYF. The V call is TRBV9, the J call TRBJ2-3; a possible D gene is TRBD1 (6 bases). Germline V CDR1 and CDR2: SGDLS, YYNGEE. Trimming removed 1 base from V and 5 bases from J, with 14 bases in between. The CDR3 is 15 residues long.

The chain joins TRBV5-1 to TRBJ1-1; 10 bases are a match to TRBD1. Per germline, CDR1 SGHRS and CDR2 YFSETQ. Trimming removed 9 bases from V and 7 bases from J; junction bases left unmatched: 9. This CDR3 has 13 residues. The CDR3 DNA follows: TGCGCCACCACGGGACAGGGGAGTCTTGAAGCTTTCTTT. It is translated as CATTGQGSLEAFF.

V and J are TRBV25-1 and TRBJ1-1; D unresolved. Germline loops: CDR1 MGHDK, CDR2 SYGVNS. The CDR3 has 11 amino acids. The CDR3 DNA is TGTGTCACCTACGGGAACACTGAAGCTTTCTTT. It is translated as CVTYGNTEAFF. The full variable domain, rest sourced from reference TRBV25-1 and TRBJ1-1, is EADIYQTPRYLVIGTGKKITLECSQTMGHDKMYWYQQDPGMELHLIHYSYGVNSTEKGDLSSESTVSRIRTEHFPLTLESARPSHTSQYLCVTYGNTEAFFGQGTRLTVV.

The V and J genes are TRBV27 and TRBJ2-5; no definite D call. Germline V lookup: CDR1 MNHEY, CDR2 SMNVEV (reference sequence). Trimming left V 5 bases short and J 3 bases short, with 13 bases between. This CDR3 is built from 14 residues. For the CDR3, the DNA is TGTGCCAGCAGTCACTCGTACAAGGAAGAGACCCAGTACTTC. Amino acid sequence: CASSHSYKEETQYF.